This TCR beta chain was recovered during a study of post-analysis software for immune sequencing data (dated by TCRdb to 2015 to 2017). The study in broad terms: Relapsing-remitting, secondary progressive and progressive-relapsing multiple sclerosis were recorded as disease courses, and subtype annotation was lacking for some patients. The patient repertoires were compared against approximately ten previously published healthy control repertoires obtained from donors aged 6 to 25 years. A subset of samples was prepared in parallel using single-end sample barcoding, then pooled and co-amplified after Illumina adapter ligation.

To demonstrate the VDJtools post-analysis software, the study profiled TCR beta repertoires from the peripheral blood of around 13 young patients with multiple sclerosis. The patients with multiple sclerosis were children and adolescents between 6 and 15 years of age. A few counts support this clonotype. Its antigen target is currently unknown. One end of the junction does not line up with germline, which may come from a read error. The method was PCR. TCRdb shows the sequencer as Illumina HiSeq 2500. Unique molecular identifiers were incorporated into TCR beta cDNA libraries to reduce PCR and sequencing biases. Approximately 500,000 cDNA molecules were obtained per 1 to 10 million input T cells, so each molecule approximated one T cell. The patient libraries were prepared and sequenced with the same protocol used for the earlier healthy control dataset. Within a given batch, samples were prepared together, multiplexed and sequenced on the same HiSeq lane. The authors' pipeline ran thus. MIGEC handled the raw barcoded reads, throwing out single-read molecular identifier groups before consensus assembly and CDR3 extraction. VDJtools was used for post-analysis of the clonotype tables, with diversity normalized by down-sampling every dataset to the smallest sample size. Repertoire overlap clustering matched CDR3 amino acid but not nucleotide sequences to correct batch-related cross-sample contamination. The public sequencing data were trimmed at Q25 with fastp and processed into clonotypes with MiXCR by TCRdb, which kept only in-frame beta chains. Rows merge per CDR3 protein into single entries with the most common DNA and genes. The V and J calls come from TCRdb's annotation, not from the publication. The sample has approximately 630,000 distinct CDR3 sequences on record, 55% to 70% of them singletons. About 11% of the sample comes from the top ten.

Study-wide findings and limitations: Direct clustering with F measure revealed strong co-clustering of samples prepared in the same batch, which led to a batch-effect correction. Multiple sclerosis patients had significantly lower normalized Chao1 diversity than controls, a result that suggests substantial peripheral T-cell clonal expansion. The control group was slightly older than the multiple sclerosis patient group.

The sequence was collected from a girl aged 2 to 9 with multiple sclerosis. The sample consisted of blood.

DNA sequence: TGTGCCAGCAGCCCACTACCACTAGCGACGGGATCAGACACGCAGTATTTT. This gives the protein CASSPLPLATGSDTQYF. The chain is made from TRBV7-3 and TRBJ2-3; TRBD2 agrees with 7 junctional bases. Measured from the cysteine to the phenylalanine, the CDR3 is 17 residues long. Only CDR3 DNA is held: 51 bases, read in frame from base 1. CDR1 and CDR2, looked up from the germline V gene, are SGHTA and FQGTGA. The variable domain in full, with residues beyond the CDR3 obtained from the reference TRBV7-3 and TRBJ2-3 genes, is GAGVSQTPSNKVTEKGKYVELRCDPISGHTALYWYRQSLGQGPEFLIYFQGTGAADDSGLPNDRFFAVRPEGSVSTLKIQRTERGDSAVYLCASSPLPLATGSDTQYFGPGTRLTVL.